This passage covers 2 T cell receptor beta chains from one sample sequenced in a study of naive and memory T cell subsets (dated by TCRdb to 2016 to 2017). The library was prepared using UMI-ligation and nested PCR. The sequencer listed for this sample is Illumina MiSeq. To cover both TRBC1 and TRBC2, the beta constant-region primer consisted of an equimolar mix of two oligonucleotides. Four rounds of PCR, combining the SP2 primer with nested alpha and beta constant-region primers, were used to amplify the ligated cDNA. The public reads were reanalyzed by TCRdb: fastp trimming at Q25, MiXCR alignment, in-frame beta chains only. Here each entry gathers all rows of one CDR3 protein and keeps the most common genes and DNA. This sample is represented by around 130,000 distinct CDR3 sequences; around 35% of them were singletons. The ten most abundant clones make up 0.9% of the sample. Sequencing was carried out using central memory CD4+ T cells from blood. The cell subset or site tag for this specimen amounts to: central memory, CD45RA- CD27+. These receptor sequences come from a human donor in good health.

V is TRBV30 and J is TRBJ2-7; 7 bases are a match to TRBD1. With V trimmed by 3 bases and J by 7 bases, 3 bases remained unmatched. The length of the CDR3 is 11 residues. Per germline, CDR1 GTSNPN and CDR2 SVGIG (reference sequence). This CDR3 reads CAWRTGREQYF. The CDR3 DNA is TGTGCCTGGAGGACAGGGCGGGAGCAGTACTTC.

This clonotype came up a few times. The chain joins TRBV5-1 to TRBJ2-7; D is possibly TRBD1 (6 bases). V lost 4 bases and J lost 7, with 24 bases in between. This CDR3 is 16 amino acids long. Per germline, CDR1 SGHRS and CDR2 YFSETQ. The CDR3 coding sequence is TGCGCCAGCAGCCCCACTTCTGGGGGCGATCTACGAGAGCAGTACTTC. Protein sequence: CASSPTSGGDLREQYF.